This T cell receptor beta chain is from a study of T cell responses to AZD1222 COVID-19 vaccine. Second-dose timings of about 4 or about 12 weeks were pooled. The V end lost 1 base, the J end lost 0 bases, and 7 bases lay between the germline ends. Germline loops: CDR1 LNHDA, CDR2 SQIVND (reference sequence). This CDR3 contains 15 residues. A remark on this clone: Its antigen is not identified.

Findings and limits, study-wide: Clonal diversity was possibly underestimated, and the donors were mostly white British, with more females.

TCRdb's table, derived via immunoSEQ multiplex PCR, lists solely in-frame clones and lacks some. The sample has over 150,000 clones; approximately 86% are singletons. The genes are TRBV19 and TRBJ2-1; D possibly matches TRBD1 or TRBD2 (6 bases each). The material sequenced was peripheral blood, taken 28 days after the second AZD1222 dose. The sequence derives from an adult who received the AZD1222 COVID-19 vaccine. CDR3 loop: CASSIAGASYNEQFF. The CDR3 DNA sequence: TGTGCCAGTAGTATAGCGGGGGCCTCCTACAATGAGCAGTTCTTC.